This T cell receptor beta chain was identified in a study of cytomegalovirus exposure and HLA in healthy donors. Study as a whole: Earlier findings included 117 million unique TCR beta sequences obtained from some 180 million T cells.

Primers for the PCR totalled 60 Vbeta and 13 Jbeta. Profiling relied on immunoSEQ multiplex PCR, and the TCRdb table lists in-frame clones only, not all of them. Of about 160,000 clones listed, 65% to 85% are singletons. Germline CDR1 LNHDA, CDR2 SQIVND (reference sequence). Trimming took 7 bases from V and 3 from J, leaving 18 bases between them. The CDR3 contains 15 residues. Donors were nominally healthy when sampled, though unrecorded immune exposures were likely. This clone was found a few times. Its target is not known. Study-wide points: Equally common other TCR beta chains were less clonally expanded than HLA-associated ones, a later analysis found.

This rearrangement joins TRBV19 to TRBJ1-1; TRBD1 is a possible D gene (5 bases). The clonotype was recovered from a woman under 30 in good health and CMV-seronegative. What was sequenced was PBMCs. The CDR3 here is CASIRTGGRYTEAFF. In DNA, the CDR3 is TGTGCCAGTATTCGGACGGGGGGGAGGTACACTGAAGCTTTCTTT. The full variable domain, its missing parts supplied by reference TRBV19 and TRBJ1-1, is DGGITQSPKYLFRKEGQNVTLSCEQNLNHDAMYWYRQDPGQGLRLIYYSQIVNDFQKGDIAEGYSVSREKKESFPLTVTSAQKNPTAFYLCASIRTGGRYTEAFFGQGTRLTVV.